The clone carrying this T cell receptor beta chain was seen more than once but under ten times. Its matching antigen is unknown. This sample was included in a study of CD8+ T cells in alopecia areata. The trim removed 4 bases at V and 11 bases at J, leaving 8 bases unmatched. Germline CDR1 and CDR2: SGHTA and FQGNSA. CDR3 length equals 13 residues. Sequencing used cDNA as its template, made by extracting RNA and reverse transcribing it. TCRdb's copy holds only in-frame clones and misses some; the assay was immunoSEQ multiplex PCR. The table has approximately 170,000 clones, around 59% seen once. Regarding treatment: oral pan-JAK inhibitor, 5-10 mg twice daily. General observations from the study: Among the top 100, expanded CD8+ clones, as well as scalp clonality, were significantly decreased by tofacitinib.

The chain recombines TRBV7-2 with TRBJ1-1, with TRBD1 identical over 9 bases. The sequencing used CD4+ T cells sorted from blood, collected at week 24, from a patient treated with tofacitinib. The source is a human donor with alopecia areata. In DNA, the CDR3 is TGTGCCAGCAGCTCGTACACCGGGACAGGGGCTTTCTTT. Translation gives CASSSYTGTGAFF. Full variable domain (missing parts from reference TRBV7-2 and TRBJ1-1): GAGVSQSPSNKVTEKGKDVELRCDPISGHTALYWYRQSLGQGLEFLIYFQGNSAPDKSGLPSDRFSAERTGGSVSTLTIQRTQQEDSAVYLCASSSYTGTGAFFGQGTRLTVV.